The T cell receptor beta chain described here comes from a study of OX40 agonist ivuxolimab in advanced cancers. Across the study: Ivuxolimab, an agonistic anti-OX40 (CD134) antibody, was given to patients.

The CDR3 is 18 residues long. J was trimmed by 0 bases and V by 4 bases; bases with no gene match: 9. Germline V gene sequence: CDR1 SGHRS, CDR2 YFSETQ. The assay was immunoSEQ multiplex PCR, and TCRdb's table has in-frame clones only and misses some. The sample holds 99,000 or so clones, 95% to 96% seen once. The specimen was CD4+ or CD8+ T cells sorted from blood, collected in a trial of the OX40 agonist ivuxolimab. The receptor's source is an adult with an advanced solid tumor such as melanoma, head and neck, liver or kidney cancer. The chain couples TRBV5-1 to TRBJ2-7, with 14 bases lining up with TRBD2. The CDR3 reads CASSKGLAGVLGSYEQYF. The DNA of the CDR3 is TGCGCCAGCAGCAAGGGACTAGCGGGAGTCTTGGGCTCCTACGAGCAGTACTTC.